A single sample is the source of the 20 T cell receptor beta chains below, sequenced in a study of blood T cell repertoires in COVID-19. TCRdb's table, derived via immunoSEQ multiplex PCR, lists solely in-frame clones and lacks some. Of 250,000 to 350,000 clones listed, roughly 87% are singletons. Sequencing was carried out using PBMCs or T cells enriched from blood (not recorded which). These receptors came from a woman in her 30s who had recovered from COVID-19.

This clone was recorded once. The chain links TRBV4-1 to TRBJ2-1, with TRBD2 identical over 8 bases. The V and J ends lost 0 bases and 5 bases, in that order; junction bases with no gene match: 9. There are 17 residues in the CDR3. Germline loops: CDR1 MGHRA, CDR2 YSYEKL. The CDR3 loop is CASSQDRERGNDNEQFF. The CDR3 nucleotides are TGCGCCAGCAGCCAAGATCGGGAGCGGGGGAACGACAATGAGCAGTTCTTC.

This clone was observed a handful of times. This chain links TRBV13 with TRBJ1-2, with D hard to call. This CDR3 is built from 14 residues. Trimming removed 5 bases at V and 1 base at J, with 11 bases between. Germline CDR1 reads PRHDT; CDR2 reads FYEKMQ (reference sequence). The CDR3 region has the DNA TGTGCCAGCAGCGTCAGGATTGATAACTATGGCTACACCTTC. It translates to CASSVRIDNYGYTF.

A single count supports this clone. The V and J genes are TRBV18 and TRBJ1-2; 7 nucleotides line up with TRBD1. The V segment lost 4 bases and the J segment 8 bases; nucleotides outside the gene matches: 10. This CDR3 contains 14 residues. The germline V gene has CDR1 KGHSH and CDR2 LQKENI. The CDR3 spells CASSQETGSRGYTF. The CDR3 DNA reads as TGTGCCAGCTCACAAGAGACAGGGTCTCGCGGCTACACCTTC.

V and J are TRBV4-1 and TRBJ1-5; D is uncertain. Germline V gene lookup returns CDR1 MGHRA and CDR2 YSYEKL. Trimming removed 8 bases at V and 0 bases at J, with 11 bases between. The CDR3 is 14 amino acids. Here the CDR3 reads CASPPRYSNQPQHF. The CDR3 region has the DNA TGCGCCAGCCCCCCCCGGTATAGCAATCAGCCCCAGCATTTT.

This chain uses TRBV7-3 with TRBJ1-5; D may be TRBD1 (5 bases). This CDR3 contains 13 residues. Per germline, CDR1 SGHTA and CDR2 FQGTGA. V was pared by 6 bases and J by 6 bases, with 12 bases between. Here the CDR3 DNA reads TGTGCCAGCAGTTTGTACCAGGGTCAGCCCCAGCATTTT. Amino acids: CASSLYQGQPQHF.

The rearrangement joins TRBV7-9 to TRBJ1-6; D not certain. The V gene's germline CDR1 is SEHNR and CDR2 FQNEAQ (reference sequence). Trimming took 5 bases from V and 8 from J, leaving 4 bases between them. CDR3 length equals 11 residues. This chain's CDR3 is CASSLYSPLHF. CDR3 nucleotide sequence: TGTGCCAGCAGCCTTTATTCACCCCTCCACTTT.

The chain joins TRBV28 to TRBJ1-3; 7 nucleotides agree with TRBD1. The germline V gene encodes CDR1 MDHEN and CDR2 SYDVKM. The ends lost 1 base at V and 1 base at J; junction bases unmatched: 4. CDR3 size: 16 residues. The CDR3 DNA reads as TGTGCCAGCAGTTTATCGGCAGGGGGGTCTGGAAACACCATATATTTT. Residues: CASSLSAGGSGNTIYF.

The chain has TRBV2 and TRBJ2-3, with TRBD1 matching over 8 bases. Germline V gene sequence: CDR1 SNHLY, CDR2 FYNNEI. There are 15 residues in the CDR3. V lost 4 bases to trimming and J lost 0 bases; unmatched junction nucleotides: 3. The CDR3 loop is CASSVQGASTDTQYF. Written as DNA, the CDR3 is TGTGCCAGCAGTGTGCAGGGGGCAAGCACAGATACGCAGTATTTT.

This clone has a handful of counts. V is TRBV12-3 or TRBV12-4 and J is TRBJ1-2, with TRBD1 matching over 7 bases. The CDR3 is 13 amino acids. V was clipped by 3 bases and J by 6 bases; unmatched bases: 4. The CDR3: CASSFGQGDGYTF. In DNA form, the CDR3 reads TGTGCCAGCAGTTTCGGGCAGGGGGATGGCTACACCTTC.

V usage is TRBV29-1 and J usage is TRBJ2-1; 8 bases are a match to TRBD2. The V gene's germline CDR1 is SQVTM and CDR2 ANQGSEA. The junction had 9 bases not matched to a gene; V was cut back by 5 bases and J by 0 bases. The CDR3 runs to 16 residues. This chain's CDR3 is CSVRAGVLSSYNEQFF. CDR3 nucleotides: TGCAGCGTTAGAGCGGGGGTACTGAGCTCCTACAATGAGCAGTTCTTC.

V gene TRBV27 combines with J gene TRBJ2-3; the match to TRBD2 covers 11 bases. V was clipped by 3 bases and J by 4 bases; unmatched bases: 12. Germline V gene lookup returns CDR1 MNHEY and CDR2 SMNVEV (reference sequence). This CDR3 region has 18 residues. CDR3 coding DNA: TGTGCCAGCAGTTTCTCAAGACTAGCGGGACTACCGGCAGATACGCAGTATTTT. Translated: CASSFSRLAGLPADTQYF.

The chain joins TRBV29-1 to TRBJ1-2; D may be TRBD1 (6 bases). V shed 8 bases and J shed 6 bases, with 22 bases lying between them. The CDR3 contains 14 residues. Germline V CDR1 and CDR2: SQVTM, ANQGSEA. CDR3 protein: CSTKDSTMSHGYTF. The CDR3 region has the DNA TGCAGCACAAAGGACAGCACGATGTCCCATGGCTACACCTTC.

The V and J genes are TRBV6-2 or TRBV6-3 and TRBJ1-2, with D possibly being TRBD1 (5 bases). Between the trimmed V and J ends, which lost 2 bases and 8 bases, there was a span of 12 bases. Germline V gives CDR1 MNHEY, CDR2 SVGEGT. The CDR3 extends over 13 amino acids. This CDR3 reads CASSYVPGDGYTF. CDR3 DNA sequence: TGTGCCAGCAGTTACGTTCCGGGGGACGGCTACACCTTC.

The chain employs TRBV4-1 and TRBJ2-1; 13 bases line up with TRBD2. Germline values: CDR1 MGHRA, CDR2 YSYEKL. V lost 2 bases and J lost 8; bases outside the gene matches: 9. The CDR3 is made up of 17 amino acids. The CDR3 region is CASSQPTSGRARYEQFF. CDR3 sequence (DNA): TGCGCCAGCAGCCAACCTACTAGCGGGAGGGCGAGGTATGAGCAGTTCTTC.

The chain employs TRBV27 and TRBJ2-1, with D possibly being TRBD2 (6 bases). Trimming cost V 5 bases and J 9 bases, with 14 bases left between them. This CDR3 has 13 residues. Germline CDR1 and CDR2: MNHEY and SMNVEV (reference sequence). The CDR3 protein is CASSPLGRGEQFF. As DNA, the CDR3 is TGTGCCAGCAGTCCACTCGGGCGGGGTGAGCAGTTCTTC.

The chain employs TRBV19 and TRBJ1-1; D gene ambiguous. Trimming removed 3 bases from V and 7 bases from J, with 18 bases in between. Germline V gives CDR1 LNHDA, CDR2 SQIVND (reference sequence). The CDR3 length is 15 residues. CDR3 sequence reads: CASSITGKRAGEAFF. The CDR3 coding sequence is TGTGCCAGTAGTATCACGGGCAAGAGGGCCGGTGAAGCTTTCTTT.

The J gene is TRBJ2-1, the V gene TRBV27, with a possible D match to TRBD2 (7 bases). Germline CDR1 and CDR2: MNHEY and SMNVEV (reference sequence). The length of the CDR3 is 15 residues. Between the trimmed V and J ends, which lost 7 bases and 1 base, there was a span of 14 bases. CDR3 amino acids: CASKGGLGSYNEQFF. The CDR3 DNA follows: TGTGCCAGCAAGGGGGGGCTTGGTTCCTACAATGAGCAGTTCTTC.

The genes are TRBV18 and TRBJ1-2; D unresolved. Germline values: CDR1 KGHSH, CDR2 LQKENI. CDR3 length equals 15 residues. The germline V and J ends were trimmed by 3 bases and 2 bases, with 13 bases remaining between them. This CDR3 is CASSPLPWSNYGYTF. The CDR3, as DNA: TGTGCCAGCTCACCCCTCCCTTGGAGCAACTATGGCTACACCTTC.

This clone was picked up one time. CDR3 sequence (DNA): TGTGCCAGCAGGAGGGACAGGGTGACAGATACGCAGTATTTT. Its protein is CASRRDRVTDTQYF. This chain uses TRBV27 with TRBJ2-3; 9 bases are shared with TRBD1. The V gene end was trimmed by 6 bases and the J gene end by 3 bases; junction bases not matched to a gene: 4. This CDR3 comprises 14 residues. CDR1 is MNHEY and CDR2 is SMNVEV in the germline V gene (reference sequence).

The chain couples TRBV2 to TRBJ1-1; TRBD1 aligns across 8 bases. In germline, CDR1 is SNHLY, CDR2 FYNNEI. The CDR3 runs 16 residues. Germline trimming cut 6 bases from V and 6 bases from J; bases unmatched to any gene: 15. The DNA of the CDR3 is TGTGCCAGCAGCGGGGACAGGTCTAGCGGTAAGGCTGAAGCTTTCTTT. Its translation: CASSGDRSSGKAEAFF.